These 10 T cell receptor beta chains were sequenced from one sample in a study of tissue T cells after allogeneic stem cell transplantation. TCRdb's copy holds only in-frame clones and misses some; the assay was immunoSEQ multiplex PCR. Of some 2,000 clones in the sample, about 70% are singletons; the top ten hold around 8.3%. The sequences come from colon tissue, collected at autopsy. All receptors derive from a male patient between 35 and 75 years old with steroid-refractory graft-versus-host disease after an allogeneic stem cell transplant. Some T cells may be transferred from the graft donor.

A single count supports this clone. V gene TRBV7-8 combines with J gene TRBJ2-3; D gene unclear. The V end lost 1 base, the J end lost 6 bases, and 14 bases lay between the germline ends. CDR3 length: 15 amino acids. Germline values: CDR1 SGHVS, CDR2 FQNEAQ. The CDR3 loop reads CASSLVPGAFDTQYF. In nucleotides, the CDR3 is TGTGCCAGCAGCTTAGTCCCCGGAGCCTTTGATACGCAGTATTTT.

V and J are TRBV7-6 and TRBJ2-2; 8 bases line up with TRBD1. V trimming: 1 base; J trimming: 1 base; junction bases outside the gene matches: 2. The V gene's germline CDR1 is SGHVS and CDR2 FNYEAQ. The CDR3 has 16 residues. CDR3 DNA: TGTGCCAGCAGCTTAGGGACAGGGTTGAACACCGGGGAGCTGTTTTTT. Translating gives CASSLGTGLNTGELFF.

The rearrangement joins TRBV6-5 to TRBJ1-1; D not resolved. The CDR3 length is 13 residues. Trimming took 5 bases from V and 3 from J, leaving 10 bases between them. Germline V gene sequence: CDR1 MNHEY, CDR2 SVGAGI. The CDR3, as DNA: TGTGCCAGCAGTCGTACAGAGTACACTGAAGCTTTCTTT. This translates into CASSRTEYTEAFF.

The V call is TRBV6-5, the J call TRBJ1-5; 8 positions agree with TRBD1. CDR3 size: 14 residues. The germline V gene has CDR1 MNHEY and CDR2 SVGAGI. V trimming: 6 bases; J trimming: 2 bases; junction bases outside the gene matches: 3. The CDR3 here is CASRPGQGNQPQHF. DNA for the CDR3: TGTGCCAGCAGACCGGGACAGGGCAATCAGCCCCAGCATTTT.

The chain couples TRBV7-9 to TRBJ1-2; 7 bases are a match to TRBD1. V shed 5 bases and J 7 bases; nucleotides not matched to a gene: 13. This CDR3 comprises 15 residues. The germline CDR1 and CDR2 sequences are SEHNR and FQNEAQ (reference sequence). CDR3: CASSMSRQGSGGYTF. The CDR3, as DNA: TGTGCCAGCAGCATGAGTCGACAGGGATCGGGTGGCTACACCTTC.

This sequence joins TRBV2 and TRBJ1-4; no firm D call. Trimming removed 3 bases at V and 3 bases at J, with 11 bases between. The V gene's germline CDR1 is SNHLY and CDR2 FYNNEI. This CDR3 region has 15 residues. The CDR3, as DNA: TGTGCCAGCAGTGACAGGTTCAGTCCTAATGAAAAACTGTTTTTT. Protein product: CASSDRFSPNEKLFF.

About this clone itself: The same CDR3 is also encoded by other DNA sequences in this sample. The chain links TRBV4-3 to TRBJ2-7; weak D call: TRBD2 (6 bases). The CDR3 loop spans 15 amino acids. CDR1 and CDR2 from the germline V gene are LGHNA and YSLEER. Trimming removed 1 base from V and 7 bases from J, with 17 bases in between. The CDR3 loop reads CASSQARRTAGEQYF. In DNA, the CDR3 is TGCGCCAGCAGCCAAGCAAGGCGGACCGCGGGGGAGCAGTACTTC.

The chain combines TRBV10-3 with TRBJ2-3; 7 bases agree with TRBD2. With V trimmed by 8 bases and J by 2 bases, 7 bases remained unmatched. Germline assignment: CDR1 ENHRY and CDR2 SYGVKD. This CDR3 has 14 amino acids. In DNA form, the CDR3 reads TGTGCCATCGGGGGAGGGTTTGCCACAGATACGCAGTATTTT. Protein product: CAIGGGFATDTQYF.

The chain couples TRBV19 to TRBJ1-1; 7 nucleotides match TRBD1. The CDR3 loop spans 14 amino acids. The V segment lost 4 bases and the J segment 7 bases; nucleotides outside the gene matches: 9. The germline CDR1 and CDR2 sequences are LNHDA and SQIVND (reference sequence). CDR3 sequence reads: CASSRTLTGLEAFF. The CDR3 DNA reads as TGTGCCAGTAGTAGAACCCTGACAGGGCTTGAAGCTTTCTTT.

The chain combines TRBV12-3 or TRBV12-4 with TRBJ2-7; TRBD2 agrees at 7 bases. The V and J ends lost 6 bases and 2 bases, in that order; junction bases with no gene match: 4. CDR3 length equals 13 residues. The CDR3 DNA follows: TGTGCCAGCAGCCACGGACTAGCCTACGAGCAGTACTTC. This gives the protein CASSHGLAYEQYF.